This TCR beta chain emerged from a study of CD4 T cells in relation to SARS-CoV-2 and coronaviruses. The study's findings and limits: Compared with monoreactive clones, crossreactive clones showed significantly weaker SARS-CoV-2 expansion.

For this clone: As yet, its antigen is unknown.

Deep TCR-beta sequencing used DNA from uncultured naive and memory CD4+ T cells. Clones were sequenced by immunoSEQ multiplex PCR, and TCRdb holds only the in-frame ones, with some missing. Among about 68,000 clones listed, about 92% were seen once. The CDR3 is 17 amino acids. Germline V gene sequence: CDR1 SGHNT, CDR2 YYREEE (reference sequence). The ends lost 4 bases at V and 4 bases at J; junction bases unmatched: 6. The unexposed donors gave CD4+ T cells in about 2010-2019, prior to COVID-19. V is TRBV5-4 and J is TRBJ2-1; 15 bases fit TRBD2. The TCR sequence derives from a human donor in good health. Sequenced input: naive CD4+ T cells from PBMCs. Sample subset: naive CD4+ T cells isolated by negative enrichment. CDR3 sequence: CASSGGLAGGTYNEQFF. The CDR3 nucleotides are TGTGCCAGCAGCGGGGGACTAGCGGGGGGCACTTACAATGAGCAGTTCTTC.